This T cell receptor beta chain stems from a study of monozygotic twins with cystic fibrosis. This clone has only a few counts. The antigen is undetermined. Study-level results: Monozygotic CF twin pairs shared significantly more nucleotide-identical clonotypes than unrelated CF individuals did.

This CDR3 comprises 12 residues. The germline V gene encodes CDR1 MNHEY and CDR2 SMNVEV (reference sequence). Between the trimmed V and J ends, which lost 6 bases and 6 bases, there was a span of 9 bases. Data came from immunoSEQ multiplex PCR; TCRdb stores just in-frame clones and leaves some out. The repertoire includes over 20,000 clones, about 91% of them detected once, and 0.29% sits in the top ten. The material sequenced was blood. This clonotype was sampled from a girl aged 2 to 10 with cystic fibrosis. The chain couples TRBV27 to TRBJ2-1, with D possibly being TRBD1 (6 bases). The CDR3 nucleotides read TGTGCCAGCAGGCTAGGGGGCAATGAGCAGTTCTTC. Translation: CASRLGGNEQFF.